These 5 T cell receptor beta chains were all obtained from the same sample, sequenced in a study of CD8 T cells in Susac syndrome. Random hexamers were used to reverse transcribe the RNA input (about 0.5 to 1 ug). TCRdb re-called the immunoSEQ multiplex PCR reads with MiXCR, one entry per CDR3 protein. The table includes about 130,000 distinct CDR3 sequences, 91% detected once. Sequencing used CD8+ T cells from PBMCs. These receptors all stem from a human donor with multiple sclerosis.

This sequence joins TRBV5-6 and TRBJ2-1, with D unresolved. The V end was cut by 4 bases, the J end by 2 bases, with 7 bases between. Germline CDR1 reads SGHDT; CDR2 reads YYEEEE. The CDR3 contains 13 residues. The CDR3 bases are TGTGCCAGCAGCATAGAAACCTACAATGAGCAGTTCTTC. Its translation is CASSIETYNEQFF.

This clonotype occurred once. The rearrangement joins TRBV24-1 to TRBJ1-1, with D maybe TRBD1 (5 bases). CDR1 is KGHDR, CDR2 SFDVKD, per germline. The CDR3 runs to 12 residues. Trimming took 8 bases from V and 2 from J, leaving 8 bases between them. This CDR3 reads CATTGSNTEAFF. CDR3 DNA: TGTGCCACCACAGGGAGCAACACTGAAGCTTTCTTT.

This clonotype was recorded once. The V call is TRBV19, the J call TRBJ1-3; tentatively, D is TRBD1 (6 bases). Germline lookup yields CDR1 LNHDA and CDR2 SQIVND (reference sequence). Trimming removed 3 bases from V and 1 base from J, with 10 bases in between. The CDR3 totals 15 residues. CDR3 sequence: CASSIQGTSGNTIYF. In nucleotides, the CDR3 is TGTGCCAGTAGTATTCAGGGGACTTCTGGAAACACCATATATTTT.

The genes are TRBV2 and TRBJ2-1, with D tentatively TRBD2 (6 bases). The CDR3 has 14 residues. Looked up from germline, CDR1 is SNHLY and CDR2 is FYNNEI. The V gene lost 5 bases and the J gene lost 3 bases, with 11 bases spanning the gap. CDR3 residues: CASSLLTSYNEQFF. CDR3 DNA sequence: TGTGCCAGCAGTCTGCTGACTAGCTACAATGAGCAGTTCTTC. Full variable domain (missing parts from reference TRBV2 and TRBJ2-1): EPEVTQTPSHQVTQMGQEVILRCVPISNHLYFYWYRQILGQKVEFLVSFYNNEISEKSEIFDDQFSVERPDGSNFTLKIRSTKLEDSAMYFCASSLLTSYNEQFFGPGTRLTVL.

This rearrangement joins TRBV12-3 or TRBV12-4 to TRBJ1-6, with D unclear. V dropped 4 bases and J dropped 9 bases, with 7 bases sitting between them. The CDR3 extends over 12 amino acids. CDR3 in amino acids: CASSSGSSPLHF. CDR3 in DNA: TGTGCCAGCAGTTCGGGGAGTTCACCCCTCCACTTT.